One and the same sample provided the 24 T cell receptor beta chains below, sequenced in a study of OX40 agonist ivuxolimab in advanced cancers. The library came from the immunoSEQ multiplex PCR assay. What TCRdb holds here is the immuneACCESS table cut down to in-frame rearrangements. Part of the clones is not present; checked against another copy, under half of the missing clones reflect an unresolved V gene, and the others are unexplained. The sample table records about 96,000 clones; roughly 88% of these occur just once. The ten largest clonotypes hold under 2% of the sample. The sequenced sample was CD4+ or CD8+ T cells sorted from blood, obtained in a trial of the OX40 agonist ivuxolimab. The receptor set was obtained from an adult with an advanced solid tumor such as melanoma, head and neck, liver or kidney cancer.

The chain joins TRBV29-1 to TRBJ2-3; 7 bases map to TRBD1. J gave up 4 bases and V 8 bases, and 9 bases lay outside the gene matches. This CDR3 has 13 amino acids. Germline V gene lookup returns CDR1 SQVTM and CDR2 ANQGSEA. In DNA, the CDR3 is TGCAGCCCGCAGGGGGTAGGGGCAGATACGCAGTATTTT. Amino acids: CSPQGVGADTQYF.

This chain joins TRBV5-1 and TRBJ2-5; 8 nucleotides agree with TRBD2. Germline V gene sequence: CDR1 SGHRS, CDR2 YFSETQ. The CDR3 has 15 residues. Unmatched junction bases numbered 11, after V lost 5 bases and J lost 5 bases. The CDR3 region is CASRRIERELETQYF. DNA for the CDR3: TGCGCCAGCAGACGAATAGAGCGGGAGCTGGAGACCCAGTACTTC.

This chain joins TRBV6-5 and TRBJ2-7; 11 nucleotides line up with TRBD2. The length of the CDR3 is 14 residues. Losses at the gene ends were 5 bases for V and 4 bases for J; bases not matched to a gene: 4. Germline lookup yields CDR1 MNHEY and CDR2 SVGAGI. The CDR3 nucleotides are TGTGCCAGCAGTAAGACTAGCGGGATTTACGAGCAGTACTTC. Amino acids: CASSKTSGIYEQYF.

This chain links TRBV18 with TRBJ1-4, with D possibly being TRBD1 (6 bases). Germline V gives CDR1 KGHSH, CDR2 LQKENI. This CDR3 comprises 18 residues. Between the trimmed V and J ends, which lost 4 bases and 0 bases, there was a span of 18 bases. The CDR3 bases are TGTGCCAGCTCACTTTTCCCCCGGGACACAACAACTAATGAAAAACTGTTTTTT. This sequence encodes CASSLFPRDTTTNEKLFF. Full variable domain (remainder filled in from reference TRBV18 and TRBJ1-4): NAGVMQNPRHLVRRRGQEARLRCSPMKGHSHVYWYRQLPEEGLKFMVYLQKENIIDESGMPKERFSAEFPKEGPSILRIQQVVRGDSAAYFCASSLFPRDTTTNEKLFFGSGTQLSVL.

V is TRBV5-1 and J is TRBJ2-5; 12 nucleotides align to TRBD2. The J call may be faulty, since TRBJ2-7 better matches the DNA end. From germline, CDR1 is SGHRS and CDR2 YFSETQ. The length of the CDR3 is 15 residues. The CDR3 sequence is CASSQLAGGFYEQYF. The CDR3 DNA sequence: TGCGCCAGCAGCCAACTAGCGGGAGGATTTTACGAGCAGTACTTC.

V and J are TRBV7-6 and TRBJ1-2; D might be TRBD1 (6 bases). V gave up 0 bases and J gave up 4 bases, with 12 bases separating them. Germline V gives CDR1 SGHVS, CDR2 FNYEAQ. The CDR3 extends over 15 amino acids. In DNA, the CDR3 is TGTGCCAGCAGCTTAGCGGGGGGGACACCCTATGGCTACACCTTC. Its translation is CASSLAGGTPYGYTF.

This chain links TRBV30 with TRBJ1-5, with D perhaps TRBD1 (5 bases). Per germline, CDR1 GTSNPN and CDR2 SVGIG (reference sequence). The V end lost 1 base, the J end lost 2 bases, and 12 bases lay between the germline ends. The CDR3 sequence is 15 residues long. CDR3 in DNA: TGTGCCTGGAGTGCAGGGACCCCAGGCAATCAGCCCCAGCATTTT. This codes for CAWSAGTPGNQPQHF.

The V gene is TRBV2, the J gene TRBJ1-2; TRBD1 agrees at 7 bases. Trimming at V came to 6 bases and at J to 7 bases, leaving 8 bases not matched to a gene. Germline V gene data show CDR1 as SNHLY and CDR2 as FYNNEI. CDR3 length: 13 amino acids. CDR3 nucleotides: TGTGCCAGCAGCCCGGGACAGTTCTCTGGCTACACCTTC. Protein: CASSPGQFSGYTF. The entire variable domain, with the rest obtained from reference TRBV2 and TRBJ1-2, is as follows: EPEVTQTPSHQVTQMGQEVILRCVPISNHLYFYWYRQILGQKVEFLVSFYNNEISEKSEIFDDQFSVERPDGSNFTLKIRSTKLEDSAMYFCASSPGQFSGYTFGSGTRLTVV.

The rearrangement joins TRBV6-6 to TRBJ2-7; D remains ambiguous. Germline loops: CDR1 MNHNY, CDR2 SVGAGI (reference sequence). The CDR3 loop spans 11 amino acids. V was shortened by 4 bases and J by 3 bases, with 4 bases between the two germline ends. This chain's CDR3 is CASSSLYEQYF. In nucleotides, the CDR3 is TGTGCCAGCAGTTCCCTCTACGAGCAGTACTTC.

The chain is built from TRBV7-3 and TRBJ2-1, with a possible D match to TRBD1 (6 bases). This CDR3 has 16 residues. V gave up 2 bases and J gave up 10 bases, with 21 bases separating them. The V gene's germline CDR1 is SGHTA and CDR2 FQGTGA. CDR3 protein: CASSLLPMQGTPEQFF. CDR3 nucleotides: TGTGCCAGCAGCTTACTTCCTATGCAGGGGACGCCCGAGCAGTTCTTC.

The CDR3 nucleotides read TGCAGTGCGCTGGTCCGGGGGGAAGCTTTCTTT. As protein: CSALVRGEAFF. The genes are TRBV20-1 and TRBJ1-1; TRBD1 might be the D (5 bases). Deletions cut 6 bases from V and 8 bases from J, with 13 bases between. Looked up from germline, CDR1 is DFQATT and CDR2 is SNEGSKA (reference sequence). CDR3 size: 11 residues.

V gene TRBV5-6 combines with J gene TRBJ1-4; 7 positions agree with TRBD1. V lost 3 bases, J lost 8 bases, and 10 bases stayed unmatched. The CDR3 totals 15 residues. The germline gives CDR1 SGHDT, CDR2 YYEEEE. The CDR3 loop is CASSYDRDLGEKLFF. The CDR3 DNA is TGTGCCAGCAGCTACGACAGGGATTTAGGCGAAAAACTGTTTTTT.

This chain connects TRBV19 to TRBJ1-2; 7 nucleotides align to TRBD1. The germline V gene encodes CDR1 LNHDA and CDR2 SQIVND (reference sequence). The CDR3 extends over 16 amino acids. The ends lost 4 bases at V and 1 base at J; junction bases unmatched: 9. CDR3 sequence reads: CASSNRDSQINYGYTF. In DNA, the CDR3 is TGTGCCAGTAGTAACCGGGACAGCCAAATTAACTATGGCTACACCTTC.

The chain employs TRBV7-3 and TRBJ1-2; D possibly corresponds to TRBD1 (6 bases). CDR3 length: 13 amino acids. Germline CDR1 is SGHTA and CDR2 is FQGTGA. The V and J ends lost 0 bases and 6 bases respectively, with 8 bases between them. CDR3 bases: TGTGCCAGCAGCTTAACCCCAGGGGATGGCTACACCTTC. Translated: CASSLTPGDGYTF.

V and J are TRBV13 and TRBJ2-7; a possible D gene is TRBD1 (5 bases). CDR1 PRHDT and CDR2 FYEKMQ come from the germline V gene (reference sequence). CDR3 length equals 14 residues. V was pared by 4 bases and J by 4 bases, with 14 bases between. Here the CDR3 DNA reads TGTGCCAGCAGCTCCCCTGACAGAGGATACGAGCAGTACTTC. This gives the protein CASSSPDRGYEQYF.

This chain links TRBV19 with TRBJ2-4; D gene unclear. The CDR3 is made up of 17 amino acids. The germline V and J ends were trimmed by 2 bases and 1 base, with 15 bases remaining between them. The germline CDR1 and CDR2 sequences are LNHDA and SQIVND (reference sequence). The CDR3 here is CASSIRVGFWAKNIQYF. In nucleotides, the CDR3 is TGTGCCAGTAGTATAAGGGTCGGTTTTTGGGCCAAAAACATTCAGTACTTC.

The chain recombines TRBV10-3 with TRBJ1-2, with D hard to call. Germline values: CDR1 ENHRY, CDR2 SYGVKD. The CDR3 extends over 11 amino acids. Trimming took off 4 bases at V and 8 bases at J, with 8 bases between the two ends. CDR3: CAISATDGYTF. The CDR3 DNA follows: TGTGCCATCAGTGCGACGGACGGCTACACCTTC.

The chain recombines TRBV11-2 with TRBJ1-5, with 9 positions matching TRBD1. CDR1 is SGHAT, CDR2 FQNNGV, per germline. Losses at the gene ends were 5 bases for V and 7 bases for J; bases not matched to a gene: 12. This CDR3 region has 16 residues. CDR3 in DNA: TGTGCCAGCAGCCGCACCCCGGACAGGGGTCGCCAGCCCCAGCATTTT. Its protein is CASSRTPDRGRQPQHF.

V gene TRBV28 combines with J gene TRBJ1-1; 7 positions agree with TRBD1. Germline lookup yields CDR1 MDHEN and CDR2 SYDVKM. This CDR3 has 14 residues. V shed 5 bases, J shed 1 base, and the junction held 4 bases outside the gene matches. CDR3 amino acids: CASSLRTGNTEAFF. The CDR3 coding sequence is TGTGCCAGCAGTCTCCGGACAGGGAACACTGAAGCTTTCTTT.

This clone was counted once. The rearrangement uses TRBV30 and TRBJ1-5; D not resolved. The CDR3 loop spans 12 amino acids. Per the germline V gene, CDR1 is GTSNPN and CDR2 is SVGIG (reference sequence). Trimming took 1 base from V and 5 from J, leaving 6 bases between them. CDR3 in amino acids: CAWSDRDQPQHF. CDR3 DNA: TGTGCCTGGAGTGACAGAGATCAGCCCCAGCATTTT.

The CDR3: CASSYSGPRPNEQFF. CDR3 nucleotide sequence: TGTGCCAGCAGTTACTCAGGACCGAGGCCCAATGAGCAGTTCTTC. The V call is TRBV6-5, the J call TRBJ2-1; no definite D call. Germline lookup yields CDR1 MNHEY and CDR2 SVGAGI. Trimming took 0 bases from V and 6 from J, leaving 12 bases between them. The CDR3 totals 15 residues.

V and J are TRBV28 and TRBJ2-7; D is possibly TRBD2 (6 bases). CDR1 is MDHEN and CDR2 is SYDVKM in the germline V gene. CDR3 length: 16 amino acids. V lost 5 bases and J lost 5, with 22 bases in between. The CDR3 is CASSRRLGRGIHEQYF. In nucleotides, the CDR3 is TGTGCCAGCAGTCGACGCCTCGGGCGGGGAATCCACGAGCAGTACTTC.

V and J are TRBV25-1 and TRBJ2-3; the D gene could be TRBD1 or TRBD2 (5 bases each). The CDR3 runs 14 residues. V lost 4 bases and J 14 bases, leaving 22 bases between the germline ends. Germline V gene data show CDR1 as MGHDK and CDR2 as SYGVNS. The CDR3 reads CASSGPPGPIGLYF. Written as DNA, the CDR3 is TGTGCCAGCAGTGGACCACCGGGGCCTATAGGGCTGTATTTT.

This rearrangement joins TRBV5-1 to TRBJ2-7; either TRBD1 or TRBD2 may supply D (5 bases each). The V end lost 4 bases, the J end lost 5 bases, and 22 bases lay between the germline ends. Germline values: CDR1 SGHRS, CDR2 YFSETQ. The CDR3 sequence is 16 residues long. The CDR3, as DNA: TGCGCCAGCAGCACAGGATTGGGACGACGCGTGGACGAGCAGTACTTC. Its translation is CASSTGLGRRVDEQYF.